These 6 T cell receptor beta chains were sequenced from one sample in a study of T-cell memory formation after mild COVID-19 (dated by TCRdb to the early 2020s). The protocol used for the library was 5' RACE. The run used an Illumina NovaSeq 6000. The public reads were run again by TCRdb, first through fastp at Q25 and then through MiXCR, and only productive beta chains were kept. Rows are combined by CDR3 protein, so each entry shows the most common genes and DNA. Within this sample are under 200,000 distinct CDR3 sequences, with around a tenth of them counted one time only. Approximately 3.8% of the sample rests with the top ten. Sample: PBMCs or a T cell subset sorted from them (not recorded which). These receptors all stem from a man between 18 and 29 years old who had mild COVID-19 (a few samples of this study predate the infection). The sample titles of this study are shuffled in the database, so cell type and time point are left out; the donor was told from shared clones.

This clonotype was seen only a few times. J is TRBJ1-4 and V is TRBV20-1; 7 positions match TRBD1. The CDR3 has 15 residues. Trimming took 0 bases from V and 10 from J; bases not matched to a gene: 11. In germline, CDR1 is DFQATT, CDR2 SNEGSKA (reference sequence). In DNA form, the CDR3 reads TGCAGTGCTAGAGATGTGCAGGGGGAGGGCGGAAAACTGTTTTTT. Protein: CSARDVQGEGGKLFF.

On this clonotype itself: At one boundary the junction diverges from the germline segment, which might be a read error. This chain links TRBV5-6 with TRBJ1-6, with D unclear. The CDR3 has 14 amino acids. Germline V lookup: CDR1 SGHDT, CDR2 YYEEEE. CDR3 DNA sequence: TGTGCCAGCAGCTTGGGCCTGGGTAATTCACCCATCCACTTT. Translating it yields CASSLGLGNSPIHF. Drawing the rest from reference TRBV5-6 and TRBJ1-6, the complete variable domain is DAGVTQSPTHLIKTRGQQVTLRCSPKSGHDTVSWYQQALGQGPQFIFQYYEEEERQRGNFPDRFSGHQFPNYSSELNVNALLLGDSALYLCASSLGLGNSPIHFGNGTRLTVT.

This clonotype was detected ten times or more. The chain joins TRBV5-1 to TRBJ2-5; 7 bases map to TRBD1. The CDR3 loop spans 14 amino acids. J was trimmed by 1 base and V by 3 bases; bases with no gene match: 3. Germline lookup yields CDR1 SGHRS and CDR2 YFSETQ. The DNA of the CDR3 is TGCGCCAGCAGCTATGAGGGGGCCCAAGAGACCCAGTACTTC. This gives the protein CASSYEGAQETQYF.

This clonotype was found a few times. The gene calls are TRBV11-2 and TRBJ1-2; the match to TRBD1 covers 9 bases. Unmatched junction bases numbered 8, after V lost 4 bases and J lost 5 bases. Germline V gene data show CDR1 as SGHAT and CDR2 as FQNNGV. The CDR3 contains 15 residues. The CDR3 is CASSWGDRVIYGYTF. CDR3 nucleotide sequence: TGTGCCAGCAGCTGGGGGGACAGGGTGATATATGGCTACACCTTC.

The genes are TRBV7-2 and TRBJ1-2, with D perhaps matching TRBD1 (5 bases). The CDR3 totals 14 residues. The V gene lost 5 bases and the J gene lost 3 bases, with 13 bases spanning the gap. The germline gives CDR1 SGHTA, CDR2 FQGNSA. The CDR3 DNA reads as TGTGCCAGCAGCCTGTCCGGGACCTACTATGGCTACACCTTC. It yields the protein CASSLSGTYYGYTF.

The rearrangement links TRBV6-5 to TRBJ2-7; the D is unclear. Trimming shortened V by 3 bases and J by 4 bases, and 7 bases separated the two germline ends. The length of the CDR3 is 12 residues. Germline CDR1 MNHEY, CDR2 SVGAGI. The CDR3 coding sequence is TGTGCCAGCAGTTATCCTCCTTACGAGCAGTACTTC. Encoded protein: CASSYPPYEQYF.